A selection of T cell receptor beta chains follows, all from one sample in a study of cytomegalovirus exposure and HLA in healthy donors. Some clones are missing from TCRdb's copy, which holds only in-frame ones; the method was immunoSEQ multiplex PCR. The sample holds 100,000 to 150,000 clones, roughly 80% seen once. The source material was PBMCs. The receptors stem from a man aged 18 to 35 in good health and CMV-seropositive. CDR3s leave out the opening cysteine and the closing phenylalanine or tryptophan.

CDR3aa: ASSLGSVNYGYT
v_gene: TRBV7-9

CDR3aa: ASSLTGHKYEQY
v_gene: TRBV7-6

CDR3aa: ASSSRWDRGPRGYT
v_gene: TRBV9

CDR3aa: ASSLRQETQY
v_gene: TRBV7-2

CDR3aa: ASTRNSLGNQPQH
v_gene: TRBV6-1

CDR3aa: ATSGGTGQGNTIY
v_gene: TRBV15

CDR3aa: ASGRDGYT
v_gene: TRBV30

CDR3aa: ASSFLATDYHNEQF
v_gene: TRBV27

CDR3aa: ARGTGVLGEQY
v_gene: TRBV6-4

CDR3aa: ASSPQTGGNTEAF
v_gene: TRBV7-8

CDR3aa: ASSPRGAHQSYEQY
v_gene: TRBV19

CDR3aa: ASSQDSGGRRSETQY
v_gene: TRBV4-3

CDR3aa: ASSPRQNPDTQY
v_gene: TRBV25-1

CDR3aa: ATALEQGSQPQH
v_gene: TRBV15

CDR3aa: ASSSNRGPQETQY
v_gene: TRBV7-7

CDR3aa: ASSQLGLAYEQY
v_gene: TRBV14

CDR3aa: ASSSTGALGQPQH
v_gene: TRBV5-1

CDR3aa: ASSLSGTGSYEQY
v_gene: TRBV4-3

CDR3aa: ASSLSPVTGSGNTIY
v_gene: TRBV18

CDR3aa: SVSHRATYGYT
v_gene: TRBV29-1

CDR3aa: ASSFGEGARVYGYT
v_gene: TRBV5-4

CDR3aa: ASSQKIGQGGQETQY
v_gene: TRBV4-3

CDR3aa: ASSLGQGEGDTQY
v_gene: TRBV4-3

CDR3aa: ASRSGATYEQY
v_gene: TRBV6-6

CDR3aa: ASSFNVGGAF
v_gene: TRBV5-4

CDR3aa: ASSLDRGGEAF
v_gene: TRBV5-6

CDR3aa: ASSPGGGNNQPQH
v_gene: TRBV5-1

CDR3aa: ASSLGGASTTNEKLF
v_gene: TRBV7-2

CDR3aa: AISESTYVLT
v_gene: TRBV10-3

CDR3aa: ASSSTGRETQY
v_gene: TRBV6-5

CDR3aa: ASSFSLGQETQY
v_gene: TRBV7-8

CDR3aa: ASSSGAGETQY
v_gene: TRBV10-2

CDR3aa: ASSTDSGGNTIY
v_gene: TRBV19

CDR3aa: ATSREKFRDRGYYEQY
v_gene: TRBV15